This TCR beta chain was obtained from a study of blood T cell repertoires in COVID-19. Study details: T cells, B-cell-depleted T cells, or PBMCs provided the cDNA or gDNA that served as material.

In the authors' methods: Estimated nucleated cell counts came from reference gene primer amplification. Produced via immunoSEQ multiplex PCR; TCRdb's table is partial and in-frame only. The V and J calls and clone size were taken over from that table, and D and trimming were inferred from the DNA. The profile covers under 250,000 clones, with roughly 77% appearing a single time and under 7% taken by the ten largest. The receptor was derived from a woman between 40 and 55 years old with COVID-19, enrolled during active disease. Sequenced sample: peripheral blood.

CDR3 nucleotides: TGTGCCAGCAAGACAGGGCCGAACACCGGGGAGCTGTTTTTT. This codes for CASKTGPNTGELFF. This chain uses TRBV2 with TRBJ2-2; TRBD1 matches at 7 bases. The CDR3 runs to 14 residues. Germline CDR1 and CDR2: SNHLY and FYNNEI. The junction had 2 bases not matched to a gene; V was cut back by 7 bases and J by 0 bases.